The rows below give T cell receptor beta chains drawn from one sample of a study of shared clonotypes between healthy human individuals. Generated by immunoSEQ multiplex PCR, the TCRdb table keeps only in-frame clones and is missing some. Among 450,000 to 650,000 clones listed, around three quarters were seen once. Sequenced input: PBMCs. These receptors were collected from a woman in her 40s in good health. Some clones in this sample may be carry-over from other donors' samples. Each CDR3 is given with its conserved first and last residue. D genes are given only for firm matches. Some rows mark clone size as missing; the rest say once, few, many or name a class of expanded clone.

d_call	clone_size	v_call	j_call	cdr3_aa	cdr3_nt
-	-	TRBV7-9	TRBJ1-1	CASSLERHSEAFF	TGTGCCAGCAGCTTAGAGAGACACTCTGAAGCTTTCTTT
-	-	TRBV29-1	TRBJ1-4	CSVDTGFRGEKLFF	TGCAGCGTGGATACAGGGTTTCGGGGTGAAAAACTGTTTTTT
-	-	TRBV20-1	TRBJ1-1	CSASSDTEAFF	TGCAGTGCTAGTTCAGACACTGAAGCTTTCTTT
TRBD1	-	TRBV4-3	TRBJ2-7	CASSQDRTGEVYEQYF	TGCGCCAGCAGCCAAGACCGGACAGGGGAGGTCTACGAGCAGTACTTC
-	many	TRBV30	TRBJ2-7	CAWSVLVNYEQYF	TGTGCCTGGAGTGTACTAGTGAACTACGAGCAGTACTTC
-	-	TRBV7-3	TRBJ2-3	CASSPGLRGTDTQYF	TGTGCCAGCAGCCCGGGACTGAGGGGGACAGATACGCAGTATTTT
-	-	TRBV20-1	TRBJ1-2	CSARNTDGYTF	TGCAGTGCTAGGAATACGGATGGCTACACCTTC
TRBD1	many	TRBV19	TRBJ1-2	CASSWGGQGLGYTF	TGTGCCAGTAGTTGGGGCGGACAGGGACTTGGCTACACCTTC
-	-	TRBV7-7	TRBJ2-1	CASSLLGRLTDEQFF	TGTGCCAGCAGCTTATTAGGGAGGTTGACTGATGAGCAGTTCTTC
-	-	TRBV19	TRBJ2-7	CASSIQGSSSYEQYF	TGTGCCAGTAGTATCCAGGGTTCCTCATCCTACGAGCAGTACTTC
-	-	TRBV5-1	TRBJ1-1	CASSPESLNTEAFF	TGCGCCAGCAGCCCGGAAAGCCTAAACACTGAAGCTTTCTTT
-	-	TRBV18	TRBJ1-3	CASSPNLPSGNTIYF	TGTGCCAGCTCACCAAACCTGCCCTCTGGAAACACCATATATTTT
-	-	TRBV5-1	TRBJ2-1	CASSPGFSHNEQFF	TGCGCCAGCAGCCCTGGGTTTTCTCACAATGAGCAGTTCTTC
-	few	TRBV30	TRBJ2-6	CAWAPRRYNSRANVLTF	TGTGCCTGGGCTCCTAGGCGTTATAACAGTCGGGCCAACGTCCTGACTTTC
-	-	TRBV5-1	TRBJ2-3	CASSLDGSLQYF	TGCGCCAGCAGCTTGGATGGTAGCTTACAGTATTTT
-	-	TRBV5-1	TRBJ2-5	CASSSGQLQETQYF	TGCGCCAGCAGCTCCGGACAGCTCCAAGAGACCCAGTACTTC
TRBD1	-	TRBV29-1	TRBJ2-1	CSVTGGSYNEQFF	TGCAGCGTTACAGGGGGATCCTACAATGAGCAGTTCTTC
-	-	TRBV7-9	TRBJ2-5	CASSLGSETQYF	TGTGCCAGCAGCTTAGGGTCAGAGACCCAGTACTTC
TRBD2	-	TRBV28	TRBJ2-7	CASSPGGLAYEQYF	TGTGCCAGCAGTCCGGGGGGACTAGCCTACGAGCAGTACTTC
-	-	TRBV28	TRBJ2-1	CASSSYSGNSYNEQFF	TGTGCCAGCAGTTCCTATAGCGGAAACTCCTACAATGAGCAGTTCTTC
-	many	TRBV19	TRBJ1-2	CASSTPGLNAHYTF	TGTGCCAGTAGTACCCCGGGACTCAATGCGCACTACACCTTC
-	-	TRBV5-1	TRBJ2-5	CASSPKPPLQETQYF	TGCGCCAGCTCCCCCAAGCCCCCGCTTCAAGAGACCCAGTACTTC
-	once	TRBV29-1	TRBJ1-2	CSVGQPYGYTF	TGCAGCGTTGGACAGCCCTATGGCTACACCTTC
TRBD1	-	TRBV14	TRBJ1-2	CASSHIQGAQGYTF	TGTGCCAGCAGCCACATACAGGGGGCGCAGGGCTACACCTTC
-	-	TRBV30	TRBJ2-5	CARSVNQETQYF	TGTGCCCGGAGTGTAAACCAAGAGACCCAGTACTTC
-	-	TRBV4-3	TRBJ2-2	CASSQDPGRSDGELFF	TGCGCCAGCAGCCAAGATCCGGGACGGAGTGACGGGGAGCTGTTTTTT
TRBD1	-	TRBV28	TRBJ2-7	CASSSLDRGLYEQYF	TGTGCCAGCAGTTCCCTTGACAGGGGGCTATACGAGCAGTACTTC
-	-	TRBV2	TRBJ1-3	CASRQQGISGNTIYF	TGTGCCAGCAGGCAACAGGGAATCTCTGGAAACACCATATATTTT
TRBD2	many	TRBV6-1	TRBJ2-1	CASSEFVLAGATYNEQFF	TGTGCCAGCAGTGAATTTGTCCTAGCGGGAGCCACGTACAATGAGCAGTTCTTC
-	-	TRBV27	TRBJ2-3	CASSLSSLWRPTDTQYF	TGTGCCAGCAGTTTATCCTCTCTTTGGCGGCCCACAGATACGCAGTATTTT
-	once	TRBV18	TRBJ2-1	CASSPRSGPNNEQFF	TGTGCCAGCTCACCACGGAGCGGCCCGAACAATGAGCAGTTCTTC
-	-	TRBV6-6	TRBJ1-4	CASRPTGPTNEKLFF	TGTGCCAGCAGACCTACAGGGCCAACTAATGAAAAACTGTTTTTT
TRBD2	once	TRBV18	TRBJ2-6	CASSLGLLSGANVLTF	TGTGCCAGCTCCCTGGGACTACTCTCTGGGGCCAACGTCCTGACTTTC
TRBD2	-	TRBV7-9	TRBJ2-1	CASSLAGAHEQFF	TGTGCCAGCAGCCTAGCGGGAGCCCATGAGCAGTTCTTC
-	-	TRBV30	TRBJ2-5	CAWSGSRAETQYF	TGTGCCTGGTCAGGGAGCCGAGCAGAGACCCAGTACTTC
-	-	TRBV6-5	TRBJ2-7	CASSYSPRGHYEQYF	TGTGCCAGCAGTTACTCCCCCAGGGGTCACTACGAGCAGTACTTC
-	-	TRBV27	TRBJ1-4	CASRGGGDEKLFF	TGTGCCAGCAGGGGTGGGGGGGATGAAAAACTGTTTTTT
-	-	TRBV7-3	TRBJ2-1	CASSVDHRDLLLF	TGTGCCAGCAGCGTAGATCACAGGGACCTGTTGCTCTTC
TRBD1	-	TRBV30	TRBJ2-7	CALGTGALEQYF	TGTGCCCTTGGGACAGGGGCGCTCGAGCAGTACTTC
-	-	TRBV7-9	TRBJ2-5	CASSFIQETQYF	TGTGCCAGCAGCTTTATCCAAGAGACCCAGTACTTC